The 28 T cell receptor beta chains below were found in one sample sequenced in a study of cytomegalovirus exposure and HLA in healthy donors. It was with 60 Vbeta and 13 Jbeta primers that the PCR ran. The assay was immunoSEQ multiplex PCR, and TCRdb's table has in-frame clones only and misses some. This table has 250,000 to 300,000 clones, 70% to 90% appearing once. Sequenced sample: PBMCs. The receptors stem from a woman aged 40 to 55 in good health and CMV-seropositive.

V gene TRBV7-9 combines with J gene TRBJ2-2; a possible D gene is TRBD2 (6 bases). The CDR3 consists of 18 residues. Trimming left V 0 bases short and J 0 bases short, with 14 bases between. The germline CDR1 and CDR2 sequences are SEHNR and FQNEAQ (reference sequence). The CDR3 DNA is TGTGCCAGCAGCTTAGCCTGGGTTGGAGGGGCGAACACCGGGGAGCTGTTTTTT. Translating it yields CASSLAWVGGANTGELFF. Full variable domain (rest looked up from reference TRBV7-9 and TRBJ2-2): DTGVSQNPRHKITKRGQNVTFRCDPISEHNRLYWYRQTLGQGPEFLTYFQNEAQLEKSRLLSDRFSAERPKGSFSTLEIQRTEQGDSAMYLCASSLAWVGGANTGELFFGEGSRLTVL.

This clone was recorded a few times. The V gene is TRBV4-2, the J gene TRBJ2-3, with TRBD2 matching over 7 bases. This CDR3 comprises 12 residues. Germline CDR1 LGHNA, CDR2 YNFKEQ. With V trimmed by 4 bases and J by 6 bases, 1 base remained unmatched. CDR3 residues: CASSLGGDTQYF. CDR3 DNA: TGTGCCAGCAGCCTCGGGGGGGATACGCAGTATTTT.

The rearrangement uses TRBV25-1 and TRBJ1-6; D possibly corresponds to TRBD1 (5 bases). The CDR3 totals 15 residues. Trimming stripped 4 bases from V and 5 bases from J, with 12 bases between. CDR1 is MGHDK, CDR2 SYGVNS, per germline. The CDR3 loop reads CASSVSAGNNSPLHF. The CDR3, as DNA: TGTGCCAGCAGTGTTTCGGCAGGGAATAATTCACCCCTCCACTTT.

The chain carries TRBV4-1 and TRBJ2-5, with 7 bases that match TRBD2. V shed 1 base and J 3 bases; nucleotides not matched to a gene: 2. This CDR3 region has 14 residues. Germline V gives CDR1 MGHRA, CDR2 YSYEKL. The CDR3 region is CASSQVGGEETQYF. DNA of the CDR3: TGCGCCAGCAGCCAAGTGGGAGGGGAAGAGACCCAGTACTTC.

The sample holds one count of this clone. The V gene is TRBV27, the J gene TRBJ2-7, with D possibly matching TRBD2 (5 bases). Per the germline V gene, CDR1 is MNHEY and CDR2 is SMNVEV (reference sequence). V was trimmed by 3 bases and J by 3 bases, leaving 9 bases between them. CDR3 size: 13 residues. CDR3 in amino acids: CASSLSGGYEQYF. The CDR3 nucleotides read TGTGCCAGCAGTTTGAGCGGCGGCTACGAGCAGTACTTC.

The chain combines TRBV6-6 with TRBJ2-3, with TRBD2 matching 10 bases. Unmatched junction bases numbered 7, after V lost 7 bases and J lost 3 bases. Germline lookup yields CDR1 MNHNY and CDR2 SVGAGI (reference sequence). The length of the CDR3 is 15 residues. Here the CDR3 reads CASNLGLANTDTQYF. In nucleotides, the CDR3 is TGTGCCAGCAATCTGGGACTAGCGAATACAGATACGCAGTATTTT.

The V and J genes are TRBV4-2 and TRBJ1-2, with 11 bases fitting TRBD1. Germline CDR1 and CDR2: LGHNA and YNFKEQ. J gave up 8 bases and V 0 bases, and 5 bases lay outside the gene matches. The CDR3 covers 15 residues. The CDR3 loop reads CASSQERGTGGGYTF. As DNA, the CDR3 is TGTGCCAGCAGCCAAGAAAGAGGGACAGGGGGGGGCTACACCTTC.

This clone was observed a handful of times. The J gene is TRBJ2-2, the V gene TRBV7-3; D might be TRBD2 (6 bases). V was pared by 6 bases and J by 0 bases, with 11 bases between. The CDR3 has 15 residues. Germline V gives CDR1 SGHTA, CDR2 FQGTGA. CDR3 nucleotide sequence: TGTGCCAGCAGATCAAGCGGGTCGAACACCGGGGAGCTGTTTTTT. Residues: CASRSSGSNTGELFF.

V and J are TRBV5-1 and TRBJ2-7; possible D gene TRBD1, 5 bases. CDR1 and CDR2 (germline): SGHRS, YFSETQ. The CDR3 has 13 amino acids. Trimming shortened V by 4 bases and J by 2 bases, and 10 bases separated the two germline ends. The CDR3 nucleotides read TGCGCCAGCAGCCAGGACAACACCTACGAGCAGTACTTC. Amino acids: CASSQDNTYEQYF. The full variable domain, completed using reference TRBV5-1 and TRBJ2-7, is KAGVTQTPRYLIKTRGQQVTLSCSPISGHRSVSWYQQTPGQGLQFLFEYFSETQRNKGNFPGRFSGRQFSNSRSEMNVSTLELGDSALYLCASSQDNTYEQYFGPGTRLTVT.

The gene calls are TRBV7-2 and TRBJ1-1; the D gene is possibly TRBD1 (5 bases). CDR3 size: 13 residues. CDR1 is SGHTA, CDR2 FQGNSA, per germline. V was clipped by 2 bases and J by 4 bases, with 8 bases between them. In DNA, the CDR3 is TGTGCCAGCAGCTTAAGGGGTCCCACTGAAGCTTTCTTT. This translates into CASSLRGPTEAFF. The complete variable domain, with remaining parts taken from reference TRBV7-2 and TRBJ1-1, reads GAGVSQSPSNKVTEKGKDVELRCDPISGHTALYWYRQSLGQGLEFLIYFQGNSAPDKSGLPSDRFSAERTGGSVSTLTIQRTQQEDSAVYLCASSLRGPTEAFFGQGTRLTVV.

There are a few counts of this clone. The chain recombines TRBV28 with TRBJ1-1; 7 bases match TRBD1. Trimming took 6 bases from V and 0 from J; bases not matched to a gene: 7. The CDR3 consists of 15 residues. CDR1 is MDHEN, CDR2 SYDVKM, per germline. CDR3 bases: TGTGCCAGCAGGGGGACAGAAACAATGAACACTGAAGCTTTCTTT. Translation gives CASRGTETMNTEAFF.

The CDR3 bases are TGTGCCAGCAGGGGACTGACTTCTGAAGCTTTCTTT. Protein product: CASRGLTSEAFF. The chain couples TRBV28 to TRBJ1-1, with a tentative D call TRBD1 (5 bases). The CDR3 spans 12 residues. Germline assignment: CDR1 MDHEN and CDR2 SYDVKM. With 6 bases removed from V and 6 bases from J, the gap between germline ends came to 11 bases.

The chain uses TRBV4-3 and TRBJ2-2, with a possible D match to TRBD1 (6 bases). CDR1 and CDR2 (germline): LGHNA, YSLEER. V was trimmed by 0 bases and J by 1 base, leaving 12 bases between them. This CDR3 is 17 amino acids long. The CDR3 here is CASSQEFRRGNTGELFF. The CDR3 nucleotides are TGCGCCAGCAGCCAAGAGTTTCGCAGGGGGAACACCGGGGAGCTGTTTTTT.

This chain links TRBV7-8 with TRBJ2-7; 8 positions match TRBD2. The CDR3 length is 15 residues. CDR1 is SGHVS and CDR2 is FQNEAQ in the germline V gene. The V and J ends lost 5 bases and 5 bases, in that order; junction bases with no gene match: 11. The CDR3 sequence is CASSPYGGAHNEQYF. CDR3 DNA sequence: TGTGCCAGCAGCCCTTACGGGGGGGCGCACAACGAGCAGTACTTC. Supplemented by reference TRBV7-8 and TRBJ2-7, the full variable domain reads GAGVSQSPRYKVAKRGQDVALRCDPISGHVSLFWYQQALGQGPEFLTYFQNEAQLDKSGLPSDRFFAERPEGSVSTLKIQRTQQEDSAVYLCASSPYGGAHNEQYFGPGTRLTVT.

This chain uses TRBV19 with TRBJ2-3, with 8 bases that match TRBD2. V lost 5 bases and J lost 3; bases outside the gene matches: 7. Germline CDR1 is LNHDA and CDR2 is SQIVND (reference sequence). The CDR3 length is 15 residues. The CDR3 DNA is TGTGCCAGTAGTGGGGGGACTAGTAGGACAGATACGCAGTATTTT. This gives the protein CASSGGTSRTDTQYF.

J is TRBJ2-1 and V is TRBV11-3; D gene uncertain. The germline gives CDR1 SGHNT, CDR2 YENEEA. There are 12 residues in the CDR3. The germline V and J ends were trimmed by 4 bases and 8 bases, with 9 bases remaining between them. CDR3 nucleotide sequence: TGTGCCAGCAGCTCCGAGAGGCATGAGCAGTTCTTC. This sequence encodes CASSSERHEQFF. Based on the CDR3 plus reference TRBV11-3 and TRBJ2-1, the full variable domain is EAGVVQSPRYKIIEKKQPVAFWCNPISGHNTLYWYLQNLGQGPELLIRYENEEAVDDSQLPKDRFSAERLKGVDSTLKIQPAELGDSAVYLCASSSERHEQFFGPGTRLTVL.

The chain recombines TRBV28 with TRBJ2-2, with 10 nucleotides matching TRBD1. The CDR3 spans 16 residues. CDR1 is MDHEN, CDR2 SYDVKM, per germline. The J segment lost 4 bases and the V segment lost 5 bases, leaving 7 bases of the junction unmatched. CDR3 nucleotides: TGTGCCAGCAGTCCCATCCGGACAGGGGGCACCGGGGAGCTGTTTTTT. Translated: CASSPIRTGGTGELFF.

The gene calls are TRBV27 and TRBJ2-7, with D perhaps TRBD2 (6 bases). CDR1 and CDR2 (germline): MNHEY, SMNVEV (reference sequence). Trimming pared 4 bases from V and 5 bases from J, leaving 15 bases between. This CDR3 is built from 14 residues. CDR3: CASSYHYTGDEQYF. The DNA for the CDR3 is TGTGCCAGCAGTTATCACTACACGGGGGACGAGCAGTACTTC.

The V call is TRBV7-6, the J call TRBJ1-1; TRBD1 is a possible D gene (5 bases). CDR3 length: 13 residues. The germline V and J ends were trimmed by 10 bases and 1 base, with 13 bases remaining between them. Germline V gene sequence: CDR1 SGHVS, CDR2 FNYEAQ. CDR3 DNA: TGTGCCACAAACCCAAGGGGGAACACTGAAGCTTTCTTT. Translation gives CATNPRGNTEAFF.

The count of this clone is one. This sequence joins TRBV11-3 and TRBJ2-1; tentatively, D is TRBD1 (7 bases). The CDR3 contains 16 residues. Deletions cut 5 bases from V and 6 bases from J, with 20 bases between. Germline loops: CDR1 SGHNT, CDR2 YENEEA. CDR3 DNA: TGTGCCAGCAGCCCTAACAGGGGAGGCGATATCAATGAGCAGTTCTTC. Translating gives CASSPNRGGDINEQFF.

This clone was recorded once. The chain is built from TRBV10-3 and TRBJ2-6; 8 nucleotides align to TRBD2. Trimming removed 8 bases from V and 1 base from J; junction bases left unmatched: 10. From germline, CDR1 is ENHRY and CDR2 SYGVKD. The CDR3 covers 17 residues. The DNA for the CDR3 is TGTGCCATCTTCGGGGGGGCGGCGCATTCTGGGGCCAACGTCCTGACTTTC. Amino acid sequence: CAIFGGAAHSGANVLTF.

The chain joins TRBV29-1 to TRBJ1-1; 9 bases are a match to TRBD1. With V trimmed by 7 bases and J by 6 bases, 9 bases remained unmatched. The CDR3 consists of 13 residues. Germline lookup yields CDR1 SQVTM and CDR2 ANQGSEA. CDR3 loop: CSGGTGPRAEAFF. The CDR3 nucleotides read TGCAGCGGCGGGACAGGGCCACGGGCTGAAGCTTTCTTT.

The genes are TRBV30 and TRBJ1-5; 7 bases are a match to TRBD1. The ends lost 4 bases at V and 7 bases at J; junction bases unmatched: 4. Germline V gene sequence: CDR1 GTSNPN, CDR2 SVGIG (reference sequence). The CDR3 has 12 amino acids. CDR3 DNA sequence: TGTGCCTGGAACAGGGGTGGGCAGCCCCAGCATTTT. Its translation: CAWNRGGQPQHF.

The rearrangement links TRBV5-6 to TRBJ2-7; D is uncertain. V lost 1 base to trimming and J lost 2 bases, with 4 bases between them. This CDR3 region has 12 residues. Germline CDR1 and CDR2: SGHDT and YYEEEE. The CDR3 here is CASSLLTYEQYF. CDR3 sequence (DNA): TGTGCCAGCAGCTTGCTTACCTACGAGCAGTACTTC.

This chain uses TRBV7-2 with TRBJ2-3, with 9 bases lining up with TRBD2. This CDR3 region has 15 residues. In germline, CDR1 is SGHTA, CDR2 FQGNSA. V gave up 6 bases and J gave up 6 bases; unmatched junction bases: 10. For the CDR3, the DNA is TGTGCCAGCAGGTCAGGACTAGCGATGTCCGATACGCAGTATTTT. This codes for CASRSGLAMSDTQYF.

This chain links TRBV7-2 with TRBJ2-7; 11 bases agree with TRBD1. The CDR3 has 15 amino acids. Germline assignment: CDR1 SGHTA and CDR2 FQGNSA. J gave up 0 bases and V 6 bases, and 4 bases lay outside the gene matches. CDR3: CASRPGQGASYEQYF. In DNA, the CDR3 is TGTGCCAGCAGGCCCGGACAGGGGGCCTCCTACGAGCAGTACTTC.

The CDR3 region has the DNA TGTGCCAGCAGCCGGACCCGGGACACCTCCTACAATGAGCAGTTCTTC. Its translation is CASSRTRDTSYNEQFF. V gene TRBV7-3 combines with J gene TRBJ2-1, with D tentatively TRBD1 (6 bases). V lost 5 bases and J lost 0, with 14 bases in between. Germline-derived CDR1 and CDR2 are SGHTA and FQGTGA. The CDR3 covers 16 residues.

V usage is TRBV15 and J usage is TRBJ1-2, with TRBD1 as a possible D gene (6 bases). The V gene's germline CDR1 is LNHNV and CDR2 YYDKDF (reference sequence). The CDR3 length is 14 residues. Deletions cut 5 bases from V and 2 bases from J, with 12 bases between. The CDR3 loop reads CATSLRTGNYGYTF. The CDR3, as DNA: TGTGCCACCAGCCTAAGAACAGGGAACTATGGCTACACCTTC.